This TCR beta chain emerged from a study of cytomegalovirus exposure and HLA in healthy donors. Whole-study results and caveats: Rare TCR sequences predominated, though certain public TCRs were found in many donors. In vitro, a few CMV-associated chains proved specific for CMV antigens. First-cohort TCR clusters tended to co-occur in the 130 or so validation repertoires, a later analysis found. The study put 150 to 200 TCR beta chains on its list as cytomegalovirus-associated.

Concerning this clone: Its cognate antigen is unknown.

V lost 1 base, J lost 3 bases, and 2 bases stayed unmatched. Germline V gene sequence: CDR1 GTSNPN, CDR2 SVGIG (reference sequence). The CDR3 has 15 amino acids. TCRdb keeps only in-frame clones here, not all; method: immunoSEQ multiplex PCR. This sample has 150,000 to 200,000 clones; about 85% occur once, and the top ten carry under 2.5%. Sequenced sample: PBMCs. The rearrangement uses TRBV30 and TRBJ2-3; 12 bases are shared with TRBD2. This clonotype was obtained from a man in his thirties or forties in good health and CMV-seropositive. CDR3 DNA sequence: TGTGCCTGGAGTGCCGGGACTAGCGGGACAGATACGCAGTATTTT. This sequence encodes CAWSAGTSGTDTQYF.